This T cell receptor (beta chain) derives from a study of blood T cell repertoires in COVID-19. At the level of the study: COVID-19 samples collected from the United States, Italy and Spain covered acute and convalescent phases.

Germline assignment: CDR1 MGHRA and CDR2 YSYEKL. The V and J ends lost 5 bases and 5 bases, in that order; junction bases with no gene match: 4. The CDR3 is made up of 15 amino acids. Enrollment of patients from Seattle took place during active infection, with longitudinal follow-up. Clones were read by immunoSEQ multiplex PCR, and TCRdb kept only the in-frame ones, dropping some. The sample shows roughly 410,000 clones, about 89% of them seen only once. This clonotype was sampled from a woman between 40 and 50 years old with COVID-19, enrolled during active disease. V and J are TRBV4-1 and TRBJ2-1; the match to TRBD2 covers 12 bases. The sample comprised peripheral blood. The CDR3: CASSSTSGRHNEQFF. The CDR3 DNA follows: TGCGCCAGCAGCTCCACTAGCGGGAGGCACAATGAGCAGTTCTTC.